Below are 24 T cell receptor beta chains sequenced from a single sample in a study of T cell clonality in common variable immunodeficiency. What these receptors recognize is not known. Produced via immunoSEQ multiplex PCR; TCRdb's table is partial and in-frame only. The sample yields approximately 20,000 clones, without any singletons. General study findings and limits: Reportedly, TCR beta sequences from common variable immunodeficiency showed fewer deletions and N-nucleotide insertions.

Sequencing input: peripheral blood mononuclear cells. These receptors were obtained from a human donor with common variable immunodeficiency.

By sample fraction, this clone is medium-sized. The missing CDR3 end, 3 residues past where the read stops, is filled in from the germline J gene. The chain is built from TRBV18 and TRBJ2-4, with a tentative D call TRBD2 (6 bases). This CDR3 region has 17 residues. From germline, CDR1 is KGHSH and CDR2 LQKENI. Trimming took 2 bases from V and 0 from J, leaving 14 bases between them. CDR3 DNA (partial): TGTGCCAGCTCACCATCTACGGGGGAGATAGCCAAAAACATT. Its translation: CASSPSTGEIAKNI. The whole CDR3 sequence is CASSPSTGEIAKNIQYF.

This clone occurred many times. The observed sequence ends 3 residues before the CDR3 terminus, with the missing tail filled in from the germline J gene. The sample has other DNA sequences that encode this CDR3 too. The rearrangement joins TRBV20-1 to TRBJ2-1, with D unresolved. The CDR3 contains 12 residues. The V and J ends lost 1 base and 3 bases respectively, with 4 bases between them. Germline V gene lookup returns CDR1 DFQATT and CDR2 SNEGSKA (reference sequence). This chain's CDR3 is CSARVSYNEQFF. Incomplete CDR3 DNA: TGCAGTGCTAGAGTTAGCTACAATGAG.

This clone was observed many times. The CDR3 sequence is CARGIRWDIYYEQYF. The DNA read from the CDR3 is TGTGCCAGGGGAATTCGATGGGACATCTACTACGAG. The chain recombines TRBV7-3 with TRBJ2-7; tentatively, D is TRBD1 (6 bases). The read is 3 residues too short to cover the CDR3 end, so that end is filled in from the germline J gene. Trimming left V 9 bases short and J 3 bases short, with 21 bases between. From germline, CDR1 is SGHTA and CDR2 FQGTGA. The CDR3 totals 15 residues.

As regards this clone: The read gets to within 3 residues of the CDR3 end, and the germline J gene fills in the rest. V and J are TRBV11-3 and TRBJ2-1, with no clear D. The V end lost 6 bases, the J end lost 1 base, and 7 bases lay between the germline ends. CDR1 SGHNT and CDR2 YENEEA come from the germline V gene. CDR3 length equals 13 residues. CDR3 residues: CASSRNSYNEQFF. CDR3 DNA, as far as it was read: TGTGCCAGCAGTCGTAATTCCTACAATGAG.

This clone was recorded many times. The read gets to within 3 residues of the CDR3 end, and the germline J gene fills in the rest. The chain combines TRBV6-2 or TRBV6-3 with TRBJ1-1, with TRBD1 as a possible D gene (6 bases). The CDR3 sequence is 15 residues long. Trimming pared 2 bases from V and 7 bases from J, leaving 17 bases between. Germline-derived CDR1 and CDR2 are MNHEY and SVGEGT. CDR3 sequence reads: CASSYPSFGGGEAFF. The CDR3 DNA, read in part, is TGTGCCAGCAGTTACCCGTCCTTCGGAGGGGGTGAA.

This clone was found many times. Sequencing ends 3 residues short of the CDR3 end; the germline J gene provides the rest. The chain carries TRBV20-1 and TRBJ2-3, with TRBD2 matching 11 bases. The CDR3 has 17 residues. The V and J ends lost 6 bases and 0 bases, in that order; junction bases with no gene match: 11. Per the germline V gene, CDR1 is DFQATT and CDR2 is SNEGSKA (reference sequence). The CDR3 reads CSAPLVSGGESTDTQYF. Incomplete CDR3 DNA: TGCAGTGCCCCTCTGGTTAGCGGGGGGGAGAGCACAGATACG.

This clone is labeled medium-sized. The read ends 3 residues early relative to the CDR3; the germline J gene fills the gap. V gene TRBV7-2 combines with J gene TRBJ1-1; TRBD1 matches at 10 bases. There are 14 residues in the CDR3. After removal of 5 bases from V and 5 bases from J, the junction contained 5 bases not matched to a gene. CDR1 is SGHTA and CDR2 is FQGNSA in the germline V gene. CDR3 sequence: CASSPDRGRTEAFF. CDR3 DNA (partial): TGTGCCAGCAGCCCAGACAGGGGGCGAACTGAA.

The table lists this clone with many counts. The sequence runs out 3 residues before the end of the CDR3; the remainder is reconstructed from the germline J gene. The chain recombines TRBV5-6 with TRBJ2-7; TRBD1 aligns across 8 bases. The CDR3 runs to 15 residues. Germline CDR1 and CDR2: SGHDT and YYEEEE. V dropped 3 bases and J dropped 6; count of bases not matched to a gene: 11. CDR3 region: CASSYRQGSFSEQYF. CDR3 DNA, as far as it was read: TGTGCCAGCAGCTATAGACAGGGGTCCTTCTCCGAG.

This clone was picked up many times. The CDR3 goes on 3 residues after the read ends, and that part is filled in from the germline J gene. The chain links TRBV5-1 to TRBJ1-4; 7 bases are a match to TRBD1. The CDR3 covers 15 residues. Unmatched junction bases numbered 8, after V lost 4 bases and J lost 5 bases. Looked up from germline, CDR1 is SGHRS and CDR2 is YFSETQ. CDR3 region: CASSTSGGSNEKLFF. CDR3 bases read: TGCGCCAGCAGCACCTCAGGGGGAAGCAATGAAAAA.

This clone was picked up many times. The CDR3 end lies 3 residues beyond the end of the read and is filled in from the germline J gene. V and J are TRBV11-2 and TRBJ2-5; D not certain. Germline CDR1 reads SGHAT; CDR2 reads FQNNGV. V lost 4 bases, J lost 7 bases, and 10 bases lay in between. The CDR3 has 12 residues. Here the CDR3 reads CASSWKSGTQYF. The covered CDR3 bases are TGTGCCAGCAGCTGGAAGTCGGGGACC. The variable domain in full, with the rest retrieved from reference TRBV11-2 and TRBJ2-5, is EAGVAQSPRYKIIEKRQSVAFWCNPISGHATLYWYQQILGQGPKLLIQFQNNGVVDDSQLPKDRFSAERLKGVDSTLKIQPAKLEDSAVYLCASSWKSGTQYFGPGTRLLVL.

This clone was picked up many times. Read sequence stops 3 residues before the CDR3 end, and the germline J gene provides the missing end. The V gene is TRBV7-2, the J gene TRBJ1-1; D not certain. Germline values: CDR1 SGHTA, CDR2 FQGNSA. The CDR3 is 14 amino acids. V shed 4 bases and J shed 3 bases, with 12 bases lying between them. The CDR3 protein is CASSSLYSDTEAFF. CDR3 bases read: TGTGCCAGCAGCTCCCTGTACTCGGACACTGAA.

Ten or more counts support this clone. The read falls 3 residues short of the CDR3 end, and the missing part is taken from the germline J gene. The V call is TRBV7-8, the J call TRBJ2-7; D gene ambiguous. CDR3 length: 13 amino acids. V shed 5 bases and J shed 0 bases, with 8 bases lying between them. Germline CDR1 reads SGHVS; CDR2 reads FQNEAQ. CDR3 DNA, as far as it was read: TGTGCCAGCAGCCCGCCCGGCTCCTACGAG. Amino acids: CASSPPGSYE. The full CDR3 protein is CASSPPGSYEQYF. The full variable domain, its missing parts supplied by reference TRBV7-8 and TRBJ2-7, is GAGVSQSPRYKVAKRGQDVALRCDPISGHVSLFWYQQALGQGPEFLTYFQNEAQLDKSGLPSDRFFAERPEGSVSTLKIQRTQQEDSAVYLCASSPPGSYEQYFGPGTRLTVT.

This clone was picked up many times. The read comes to an end 3 residues before the CDR3 does, leaving the germline J gene to fill in the end. The chain links TRBV2 to TRBJ2-1; the D gene is possibly TRBD2 (6 bases). Germline V gives CDR1 SNHLY, CDR2 FYNNEI. V was clipped by 6 bases and J by 4 bases, with 16 bases between them. The CDR3 runs to 15 residues. The covered CDR3 bases are TGTGCCAGCAGGAAAATTTCCGGGGGATACAATGAG. Translating it yields CASRKISGGYNE. The whole CDR3 protein reads CASRKISGGYNEQFF.

This clone was seen ten or more times. The DNA ends 3 residues before the CDR3 does, and the rest of the CDR3 is filled in from the germline J gene. J is TRBJ2-3 and V is TRBV29-1; maybe TRBD2 (6 bases). The CDR3 consists of 13 residues. Trimming took 6 bases from V and 1 from J, leaving 11 bases between them. Germline V lookup: CDR1 SQVTM, CDR2 ANQGSEA. The part of the CDR3 DNA that was read is TGCAGCGTGGCCCCGGGGGGCACAGATACG. The encoded protein is CSVAPGGTDT. The entire CDR3 protein is CSVAPGGTDTQYF.

This clone came up many times. The CDR3 end lies 3 residues beyond the end of the read and is filled in from the germline J gene. V gene TRBV2 combines with J gene TRBJ1-2; D is perhaps TRBD1 (6 bases). Germline V gene sequence: CDR1 SNHLY, CDR2 FYNNEI. The CDR3 covers 12 residues. V dropped 4 bases and J dropped 6 bases, with 9 bases sitting between them. The part of the CDR3 DNA that was read is TGTGCCAGCAGTGTCTACAGGGATGGC. It is translated as CASSVYRDG. The CDR3, in full, reads CASSVYRDGYTF.

This clone was recorded many times. The CDR3 is cut off 3 residues early in the read; its end comes from the germline J gene. The rearrangement joins TRBV18 to TRBJ2-2; a weak D match, TRBD2 (5 bases). V dropped 3 bases and J dropped 2 bases, with 10 bases sitting between them. CDR1 and CDR2 (germline): KGHSH, LQKENI. This CDR3 comprises 15 residues. CDR3 sequence reads: CASSPVSGNTGELFF. The sequenced part of the CDR3 DNA is TGTGCCAGCTCACCTGTCAGCGGTAACACCGGGGAG.

This clone was seen ten or more times. The DNA ends 3 residues before the CDR3 does, and the rest of the CDR3 is filled in from the germline J gene. This sequence joins TRBV2 and TRBJ1-5; D is perhaps TRBD1 (5 bases). Looked up from germline, CDR1 is SNHLY and CDR2 is FYNNEI. The CDR3 runs to 13 residues. Deletions cut 7 bases from V and 3 bases from J, with 10 bases between. CDR3 bases read: TGTGCCAGCAAACTGGGACTCAATCAGCCC. Translated: CASKLGLNQP. The full-length CDR3 reads as CASKLGLNQPQHF.

Concerning this clone: The junction departs from germline at one end; a sequencing error may be responsible. The CDR3 end lies 3 residues beyond the end of the read and is filled in from the germline J gene. This chain uses TRBV7-4 with TRBJ1-5; TRBD1 matches at 7 bases. This CDR3 contains 16 residues. Germline values: CDR1 SGHVT, CDR2 SQSDAQ. CDR3 bases read: TGTGCCAGCAGCTTACAGGGGGAATATAGCAAGCAGCCC. It translates to CASSLQGEYSKQP. The whole CDR3 is CASSLQGEYSKQPQHF.

This clone was detected many times. Read sequence stops 3 residues before the CDR3 end, and the germline J gene provides the missing end. The rearrangement links TRBV12-3 or TRBV12-4 to TRBJ2-5; TRBD2 is a possible D gene (6 bases). There are 14 residues in the CDR3. V lost 5 bases, J lost 5 bases, and 15 bases lay in between. CDR3 protein: CASSGTLAWETQYF. CDR3 DNA (partial): TGTGCCAGCAGTGGGACTCTTGCTTGGGAGACC.

This clone occurred many times. The read terminates 3 residues before the CDR3 end, so the remaining end is supplied by the germline J gene. The chain is built from TRBV7-9 and TRBJ1-1, with D possibly TRBD1 on 5 matching bases. The V end lost 5 bases, the J end lost 1 base, and 5 bases lay between the germline ends. Germline CDR1 SEHNR, CDR2 FQNEAQ (reference sequence). The CDR3 is made up of 12 amino acids. The sequenced CDR3 bases are TGTGCCAGCAGCACAGGGAACACTGAA. Protein: CASSTGNTE. The complete CDR3 sequence is CASSTGNTEAFF.

This clone was detected many times. The read terminates 3 residues ahead of where the CDR3 ends, so the germline J gene completes it. The chain has TRBV5-1 and TRBJ2-7, with a tentative D call TRBD2 (7 bases). Per germline, CDR1 SGHRS and CDR2 YFSETQ. The CDR3 runs 17 residues. The germline V and J ends were trimmed by 0 bases and 5 bases, with 21 bases remaining between them. The CDR3 spells CASSLGPTGGAGDEQYF. CDR3 DNA (partial): TGCGCCAGCAGCTTGGGTCCCACGGGGGGCGCAGGTGACGAG. The full variable domain, completed using reference TRBV5-1 and TRBJ2-7, is KAGVTQTPRYLIKTRGQQVTLSCSPISGHRSVSWYQQTPGQGLQFLFEYFSETQRNKGNFPGRFSGRQFSNSRSEMNVSTLELGDSALYLCASSLGPTGGAGDEQYFGPGTRLTVT.

This clone was observed many times. The read comes to an end 3 residues before the CDR3 does, leaving the germline J gene to fill in the end. This sequence joins TRBV7-8 and TRBJ1-1; weak D call: TRBD1 (5 bases). V lost 4 bases and J lost 6, with 18 bases in between. CDR1 is SGHVS and CDR2 is FQNEAQ in the germline V gene. There are 15 residues in the CDR3. The CDR3 spells CASSSREGFGAEAFF. CDR3 DNA, as far as it was read: TGTGCCAGCAGCTCGCGAGAGGGGTTTGGCGCTGAA.

This clone was detected many times. The observed sequence ends 3 residues before the CDR3 terminus, with the missing tail filled in from the germline J gene. V and J are TRBV2 and TRBJ2-5, with D unresolved. This CDR3 has 12 amino acids. Germline CDR1 SNHLY, CDR2 FYNNEI. The V gene lost 5 bases and the J gene lost 1 base, with 5 bases spanning the gap. Incomplete CDR3 DNA: TGTGCCAGCAGTCCGTTCCAAGAGACC. It encodes CASSPFQET. The CDR3 reads in full as CASSPFQETQYF.

This clone occurred many times. A junction end diverges from the germline sequence, so it may reflect a read error. Coverage ceases 3 residues before the CDR3 finishes, and the germline J gene fills in the end. The rearrangement uses TRBV4-2 and TRBJ2-4, with 7 bases fitting TRBD2. There are 14 residues in the CDR3. The germline CDR1 and CDR2 sequences are LGHNA and YNFKEQ. The CDR3 bases that were read are TGCGCCAGCAGCCAGGAACTAGCGTGGAACATT. Protein sequence: CASSQELAWNI. The full CDR3 protein is CASSQELAWNIQYF.